This T cell receptor (beta chain) was obtained from a study of OX40 agonist ivuxolimab in advanced cancers. The wider study: Age averaged approximately 60 years (range 23 to 79), and less than 85% were male. Among those treated, three patients had partial responses, one with hepatocellular carcinoma and two with cutaneous melanoma.

Notes on the study in general: At 0.1 to 3.0 mg/kg and by week 6, clonal expansion occurred in CD4+ and CD8+ blood T cells. Compared with CD4+, CD8+ T cells on average had more expanded clones.

The J segment lost 9 bases and the V segment lost 3 bases, leaving 13 bases of the junction unmatched. Germline loops: CDR1 MDHEN, CDR2 SYDVKM. This CDR3 has 17 residues. Worth noting for this clone: What it binds is not known.

The table came from immunoSEQ multiplex PCR; TCRdb's copy has only in-frame clones and leaves some out. The profile shows over 60,000 clones, 85% of them singletons. The sequence was obtained from an adult with an advanced solid tumor such as melanoma, head and neck, liver or kidney cancer. The rearrangement links TRBV28 to TRBJ1-6, with 8 bases aligning to TRBD1. The input for sequencing was CD4+ or CD8+ T cells sorted from blood, taken in a trial of the OX40 agonist ivuxolimab. In DNA, the CDR3 is TGTGCCAGCAGTTTCCCCAGTGGACAGGGCAATAGTTCACCCCTCCACTTT. Translated: CASSFPSGQGNSSPLHF.